Presented here are 31 T cell receptor beta chains from one specimen sequenced in a study of cytomegalovirus exposure and HLA in healthy donors. TCRdb's table, derived via immunoSEQ multiplex PCR, lists solely in-frame clones and lacks some. This sample has about 150,000 clones; 75% to 90% occur once, and the top ten carry approximately 20%. Source material: PBMCs. The receptors originated from a man between 18 and 35 years old in good health and CMV-seropositive.

This clone was counted a single time. V and J are TRBV7-9 and TRBJ2-5; the match to TRBD1 covers 7 bases. This CDR3 is 16 amino acids long. The V gene's germline CDR1 is SEHNR and CDR2 FQNEAQ (reference sequence). The ends lost 2 bases at V and 4 bases at J; junction bases unmatched: 10. CDR3 DNA: TGTGCCAGCAGCTTAATCGGGCCTACAGGGGCAGAGACCCAGTACTTC. This gives the protein CASSLIGPTGAETQYF. Looking up the rest from reference TRBV7-9 and TRBJ2-5 gives the full variable domain: DTGVSQNPRHKITKRGQNVTFRCDPISEHNRLYWYRQTLGQGPEFLTYFQNEAQLEKSRLLSDRFSAERPKGSFSTLEIQRTEQGDSAMYLCASSLIGPTGAETQYFGPGTRLLVL.

V is TRBV7-2 and J is TRBJ1-2; no clear D gene. The CDR3 runs 12 residues. Germline CDR1 reads SGHTA; CDR2 reads FQGNSA. Trimming stripped 2 bases from V and 7 bases from J, with 8 bases between. CDR3 sequence reads: CASSLSFGGYTF. In DNA, the CDR3 is TGTGCCAGCAGCTTAAGTTTCGGTGGCTACACCTTC.

The V gene is TRBV10-3, the J gene TRBJ2-7; 14 bases agree with TRBD2. The CDR3 has 15 amino acids. CDR1 is ENHRY and CDR2 is SYGVKD in the germline V gene. Trimming cost V 2 bases and J 6 bases; bases outside gene matches: 3. The CDR3: CAISEPTSGGAEQYF. CDR3 nucleotide sequence: TGTGCCATCAGTGAGCCGACTAGCGGGGGGGCCGAGCAGTACTTC.

The V and J genes are TRBV7-7 and TRBJ2-5; 7 bases are shared with TRBD1. CDR1 and CDR2 from the germline V gene are SSHAT and FNYEAQ (reference sequence). The length of the CDR3 is 15 residues. Trimming removed 0 bases from V and 6 bases from J; junction bases left unmatched: 7. The chain's CDR3 is CASSLALGGKKTQYF. As DNA, the CDR3 is TGTGCCAGCAGCTTAGCGCTAGGGGGCAAAAAGACCCAGTACTTC.

The count of this clone is one. The chain links TRBV6-5 to TRBJ2-7; possible D gene TRBD2, 7 bases. The V end lost 8 bases, the J end lost 4 bases, and 18 bases lay between the germline ends. The germline V gene has CDR1 MNHEY and CDR2 SVGAGI. The CDR3 runs to 14 residues. The CDR3 nucleotides are TGTGCCAGCGGGGGGGGCGGGAGCCATTACGAGCAGTACTTC. It specifies CASGGGGSHYEQYF.

J is TRBJ2-7 and V is TRBV7-6, with 9 bases matching TRBD1. The germline V gene encodes CDR1 SGHVS and CDR2 FNYEAQ. This CDR3 region has 15 residues. The V segment lost 3 bases and the J segment 3 bases; nucleotides outside the gene matches: 6. The CDR3 nucleotides read TGTGCCAGCAGCTTGGGGACAGGGATGGTCTACGAGCAGTACTTC. Translating it yields CASSLGTGMVYEQYF.

The chain couples TRBV2 to TRBJ2-2; maybe TRBD1 (5 bases). V was trimmed by 4 bases and J by 7 bases, leaving 10 bases between them. The CDR3 totals 13 residues. Germline V CDR1 and CDR2: SNHLY, FYNNEI. In DNA, the CDR3 is TGTGCCAGCAGTGCTCAGGGTATCGGGGAGCTGTTTTTT. The encoded protein is CASSAQGIGELFF.

The chain carries TRBV6-6 and TRBJ1-2; TRBD1 matches at 7 bases. This CDR3 has 13 residues. The V gene end was trimmed by 10 bases and the J gene end by 4 bases; junction bases not matched to a gene: 9. Germline CDR1 reads MNHNY; CDR2 reads SVGAGI (reference sequence). CDR3 residues: CATRGGEGYGYTF. CDR3 DNA sequence: TGTGCCACCCGAGGGGGCGAAGGCTATGGCTACACCTTC.

V gene TRBV11-2 combines with J gene TRBJ2-5; 9 nucleotides match TRBD1. V shed 5 bases, J shed 3 bases, and the junction held 4 bases outside the gene matches. The germline CDR1 and CDR2 sequences are SGHAT and FQNNGV. The CDR3 loop spans 14 amino acids. The CDR3 reads CASSLGTGKETQYF. The CDR3 DNA follows: TGTGCCAGCAGCCTGGGGACAGGGAAAGAGACCCAGTACTTC.

V is TRBV5-1 and J is TRBJ1-1; D call uncertain. V lost 2 bases and J 0 bases, leaving 11 bases between the germline ends. CDR1 SGHRS and CDR2 YFSETQ come from the germline V gene. The CDR3 loop spans 15 amino acids. CDR3 sequence reads: CASSFGSRVNTEAFF. CDR3 nucleotides: TGCGCCAGCAGCTTTGGTTCCCGAGTGAACACTGAAGCTTTCTTT.

The chain employs TRBV5-1 and TRBJ2-3; 9 nucleotides line up with TRBD1. The junction had 6 bases not matched to a gene; V was cut back by 3 bases and J by 7 bases. The CDR3 is made up of 14 amino acids. Germline lookup yields CDR1 SGHRS and CDR2 YFSETQ. CDR3 DNA sequence: TGCGCCAGCAGCTCCGCACAGGGGGCAAATACGCAGTATTTT. Protein: CASSSAQGANTQYF.

This sequence joins TRBV25-1 and TRBJ1-4; D remains unclear. Trimming removed 0 bases at V and 5 bases at J, with 4 bases between. Germline V gene data show CDR1 as MGHDK and CDR2 as SYGVNS. The CDR3 has 13 residues. The CDR3 is CASSEYGNEKLFF. CDR3 DNA: TGTGCCAGCAGTGAATATGGCAATGAAAAACTGTTTTTT.

This rearrangement joins TRBV7-8 to TRBJ2-7; D perhaps matches TRBD2 (6 bases). Germline V lookup: CDR1 SGHVS, CDR2 FQNEAQ. The germline V and J ends were trimmed by 1 base and 3 bases, with 10 bases remaining between them. This CDR3 has 14 residues. The CDR3 loop is CASSLDRAGYEQYF. In nucleotides, the CDR3 is TGTGCCAGCAGCTTAGACCGAGCGGGCTACGAGCAGTACTTC.

The V gene is TRBV12-5, the J gene TRBJ2-7; TRBD1 matches 7 bases. The V and J ends lost 1 base and 3 bases, in that order; junction bases with no gene match: 6. Germline loops: CDR1 LGHNT, CDR2 FRNRAP. The CDR3 loop spans 15 amino acids. As DNA, the CDR3 is TGTGCTAGTGGTTTGGGACGACAGGGAGACTACGAGCAGTACTTC. Translated: CASGLGRQGDYEQYF.

The V call is TRBV6-1, the J call TRBJ1-3; the D gene is possibly TRBD1 (5 bases). The V end lost 7 bases, the J end lost 0 bases, and 10 bases lay between the germline ends. Germline V CDR1 and CDR2: MNHNS, SASEGT. The CDR3 has 14 residues. As DNA, the CDR3 is TGTGCCAGCAAAGACAGCCCCTCTGGAAACACCATATATTTT. Protein product: CASKDSPSGNTIYF.

The chain combines TRBV4-1 with TRBJ1-3, with 9 bases fitting TRBD1. Germline CDR1 reads MGHRA; CDR2 reads YSYEKL. V lost 4 bases to trimming and J lost 2 bases; unmatched junction nucleotides: 6. This CDR3 contains 16 residues. The CDR3 protein is CASSLWDREAGNTIYF. DNA of the CDR3: TGCGCCAGCAGCCTCTGGGACAGGGAGGCTGGAAACACCATATATTTT.

The chain has TRBV6-6 and TRBJ2-7; 11 bases fit TRBD2. The CDR3 has 14 amino acids. Looked up from germline, CDR1 is MNHNY and CDR2 is SVGAGI (reference sequence). Trimming removed 7 bases from V and 2 bases from J; junction bases left unmatched: 4. CDR3 sequence (DNA): TGTGCCAGCACACCTAGCGGGGGGACCTACGAGCAGTACTTC. It is translated as CASTPSGGTYEQYF.

V is TRBV19 and J is TRBJ1-5, with 8 bases aligning to TRBD1. This CDR3 is built from 14 residues. Germline loops: CDR1 LNHDA, CDR2 SQIVND (reference sequence). V lost 7 bases and J lost 4; bases outside the gene matches: 6. In DNA, the CDR3 is TGTGCCAGTACCAGGACAGGGAGGAATCAGCCCCAGCATTTT. Translation gives CASTRTGRNQPQHF.

The chain joins TRBV9 to TRBJ2-5; possible D gene TRBD2, 5 bases. Germline CDR1 SGDLS, CDR2 YYNGEE. The CDR3 loop spans 15 amino acids. Trimming removed 0 bases at V and 2 bases at J, with 11 bases between. CDR3 sequence: CASSVDWELQETQYF. The CDR3 region has the DNA TGTGCCAGCAGCGTAGACTGGGAGTTACAAGAGACCCAGTACTTC.

CDR3 nucleotide sequence: TGTGCCAGCAGTTTGACCGGGACAGGGTGGGAAACTAATGAAAAACTGTTTTTT. Protein product: CASSLTGTGWETNEKLFF. The J gene is TRBJ1-4, the V gene TRBV27; TRBD1 aligns across 9 bases. The CDR3 runs to 18 residues. Germline-derived CDR1 and CDR2 are MNHEY and SMNVEV (reference sequence). V shed 3 bases, J shed 1 base, and the junction held 9 bases outside the gene matches.

The chain has TRBV7-9 and TRBJ1-2; a possible D gene is TRBD1 (6 bases). The CDR3 is 15 residues long. V was pared by 7 bases and J by 2 bases, with 17 bases between. The germline gives CDR1 SEHNR, CDR2 FQNEAQ (reference sequence). The CDR3 protein is CASTPQGGTNYGYTF. As DNA, the CDR3 is TGTGCCAGCACTCCTCAAGGGGGTACCAACTATGGCTACACCTTC.

The chain has TRBV18 and TRBJ1-5, with 8 bases that match TRBD1. The CDR3 spans 15 residues. Looked up from germline, CDR1 is KGHSH and CDR2 is LQKENI. J gave up 4 bases and V 1 base, and 3 bases lay outside the gene matches. The CDR3 DNA reads as TGTGCCAGCTCACCACAGGACAGGGTAAATCAGCCCCAGCATTTT. Protein: CASSPQDRVNQPQHF.

The V and J genes are TRBV11-2 and TRBJ2-6; D ambiguous. V shed 5 bases and J shed 3 bases, with 14 bases lying between them. Looked up from germline, CDR1 is SGHAT and CDR2 is FQNNGV. The CDR3 extends over 16 amino acids. The CDR3 nucleotides are TGTGCCAGCAGCCCCCCGAGAGCAGGTGGGGCCAACGTCCTGACTTTC. Encoded protein: CASSPPRAGGANVLTF.

The J gene is TRBJ2-7, the V gene TRBV7-9, with TRBD1 matching 7 bases. Germline V CDR1 and CDR2: SEHNR, FQNEAQ (reference sequence). CDR3 length: 12 amino acids. V shed 8 bases and J 2 bases; nucleotides not matched to a gene: 3. The CDR3 loop reads CASGGQAYEQYF. The DNA for the CDR3 is TGTGCCAGCGGCGGACAGGCCTACGAGCAGTACTTC. The variable domain in full, with the rest retrieved from reference TRBV7-9 and TRBJ2-7, is DTGVSQNPRHKITKRGQNVTFRCDPISEHNRLYWYRQTLGQGPEFLTYFQNEAQLEKSRLLSDRFSAERPKGSFSTLEIQRTEQGDSAMYLCASGGQAYEQYFGPGTRLTVT.

The V gene is TRBV11-2, the J gene TRBJ1-2; 7 nucleotides match TRBD1. Germline V gene data show CDR1 as SGHAT and CDR2 as FQNNGV. This CDR3 is built from 15 residues. Trimming cost V 6 bases and J 5 bases; bases outside gene matches: 12. CDR3 nucleotides: TGTGCCAGCAGGCGACAGGGCTCAGAGGGATATGGCTACACCTTC. Encoded protein: CASRRQGSEGYGYTF. Full variable domain (rest looked up from reference TRBV11-2 and TRBJ1-2): EAGVAQSPRYKIIEKRQSVAFWCNPISGHATLYWYQQILGQGPKLLIQFQNNGVVDDSQLPKDRFSAERLKGVDSTLKIQPAKLEDSAVYLCASRRQGSEGYGYTFGSGTRLTVV.

The chain links TRBV6-1 to TRBJ1-2; D gene uncertain. Per the germline V gene, CDR1 is MNHNS and CDR2 is SASEGT. The CDR3 has 13 amino acids. The V gene lost 8 bases and the J gene lost 6 bases, with 16 bases spanning the gap. CDR3 residues: CASGSRVGDGYTF. The CDR3 coding sequence is TGTGCCAGCGGCTCTCGAGTCGGGGATGGCTACACCTTC.

There are a few counts of this clone. The chain employs TRBV9 and TRBJ2-1; no firm D call. This CDR3 is built from 12 residues. The germline V gene has CDR1 SGDLS and CDR2 YYNGEE. V lost 2 bases to trimming and J lost 3 bases, with 3 bases between them. CDR3 DNA sequence: TGTGCCAGCAGCGTCTACTACAATGAGCAGTTCTTC. Translating it yields CASSVYYNEQFF.

J is TRBJ2-2 and V is TRBV2; 7 bases match TRBD2. Germline loops: CDR1 SNHLY, CDR2 FYNNEI. The CDR3 is 14 residues long. V gave up 7 bases and J gave up 0 bases; unmatched junction bases: 2. CDR3: CASKREANTGELFF. The CDR3, as DNA: TGTGCCAGCAAGCGGGAAGCGAACACCGGGGAGCTGTTTTTT.

The chain joins TRBV6-5 to TRBJ2-3, with TRBD1 matching over 9 bases. Germline V gene data show CDR1 as MNHEY and CDR2 as SVGAGI. CDR3 length: 15 amino acids. After removal of 6 bases from V and 5 bases from J, the junction contained 9 bases not matched to a gene. In DNA form, the CDR3 reads TGTGCCAGCAGGTCTGGACAGGGGCCACTAGATACGCAGTATTTT. Translated, it gives CASRSGQGPLDTQYF.

The V gene is TRBV11-2, the J gene TRBJ2-7; 9 bases are a match to TRBD1. The CDR3 is 15 amino acids. Germline CDR1 SGHAT, CDR2 FQNNGV. After removal of 5 bases from V and 1 base from J, the junction contained 6 bases not matched to a gene. CDR3 DNA: TGTGCCAGCAGCCCCTCCGGGACAGGGTCCTACGAGCAGTACTTC. It yields the protein CASSPSGTGSYEQYF. Based on the CDR3 plus reference TRBV11-2 and TRBJ2-7, the full variable domain is EAGVAQSPRYKIIEKRQSVAFWCNPISGHATLYWYQQILGQGPKLLIQFQNNGVVDDSQLPKDRFSAERLKGVDSTLKIQPAKLEDSAVYLCASSPSGTGSYEQYFGPGTRLTVT.

The chain employs TRBV6-6 and TRBJ1-2; possible D gene TRBD1, 5 bases. The CDR3 runs 13 residues. Trimming removed 7 bases from V and 1 base from J, with 10 bases in between. Germline V gives CDR1 MNHNY, CDR2 SVGAGI (reference sequence). The CDR3 protein is CASTKTDNYGYTF. The DNA for the CDR3 is TGTGCCAGCACCAAGACAGATAACTATGGCTACACCTTC.